These T cell receptor beta chains were read from a single sample in a study of blood T cells in healthy people across ages. TCRdb passed the 5' RACE reads through MiXCR, listing each CDR3 protein once. Altogether approximately 820,000 distinct CDR3 sequences are present, about 42% being singletons, with the ten largest covering around 18%. The sequenced sample was blood. All receptors come from a man between 60 and 75 years old in good health. CDR3s include the opening cysteine and the closing phenylalanine or tryptophan. Each record gives: D gene, V gene, J gene, clone size, CDR3 DNA, CDR3 protein. A D gene is named only where the DNA matches it firmly. Expanded clones get a size class; other rows say once, few or many, or leave the size out.

>-|TRBV28|TRBJ2-7|-
TGTGCCAGCAGTTTGGGCACTCCTACGAGAGAGCAGTACTTC
CASSLGTPTREQYF
>-|TRBV6-1|TRBJ1-2|few
TGTGCCAGCATTTCCACAGCCAACTATGGCTACACCTTC
CASISTANYGYTF
>TRBD1|TRBV12-3/TRBV12-4|TRBJ1-6|-
TGTGCCAGCACCTTCGGGCAGGGGGCGGGTTCACCCCTCCACTTT
CASTFGQGAGSPLHF
>-|TRBV20-1|TRBJ2-3|few
TGCAGTGCTAATAAAGGAGACGGGACCGTCGCAGATACGCAGTATTTT
CSANKGDGTVADTQYF
>TRBD1|TRBV6-5|TRBJ2-1|-
TGTGCCAGCAGTTACCGCGGACAGGGCCATGGGTCTGGGAATGAGCAGTTCTTC
CASSYRGQGHGSGNEQFF
>TRBD1|TRBV7-2|TRBJ2-5|many
TGTGCCAGCAGCTTCGACAGGGGGCCGGGGACCCAGTACTTC
CASSFDRGPGTQYF
>-|TRBV11-2|TRBJ2-2|-
TGTGCCAGCAGCCCAAGTGCAGGAACCGGGGAGCTGTTTTTT
CASSPSAGTGELFF
>TRBD2|TRBV15|TRBJ2-1|-
TGTGCCACCAGCAGAGATAACCGGGGGGGCCTGTATGAGCAGTTCTTC
CATSRDNRGGLYEQFF
>-|TRBV5-1|TRBJ2-1|once
TGCGCCAGCAGCGGAGGGGAATACAGCTCCTACAATGAGCAGTTCTTC
CASSGGEYSSYNEQFF
>-|TRBV7-2|TRBJ2-7|-
TGTGCCAGCAACGCCATGGCGGGCGACCCCTCCTACGAGCAGTACTTC
CASNAMAGDPSYEQYF
>-|TRBV7-2|TRBJ2-1|-
TGTGCCAGCAGCGCGACAGGCCGAGAGCAGTTCTTC
CASSATGREQFF
>-|TRBV18|TRBJ1-2|-
TGTGCCAGCTCACCCCCAGGGGCCTGGGATGGCTACACCTTC
CASSPPGAWDGYTF
>-|TRBV20-1|TRBJ1-5|-
TGCAGTGCTAGAGAGTACCAGGGTCCTCAGCCCCAGCATTTT
CSAREYQGPQPQHF
>-|TRBV7-9|TRBJ2-3|-
TGTGCCAGCAGCTCATCAGCCCAACGGCGGACAGATACGCAGTATTTT
CASSSSAQRRTDTQYF
>-|TRBV20-1|TRBJ2-1|few
TGCAGTGCTAGTACCCCATCAACTGAGCAGTTCTTC
CSASTPSTEQFF
>-|TRBV7-6|TRBJ1-4|-
TGTGCCAGCAGCTCCTCGGACAGAGGTCCTAATGAAAAACTGTTTTTT
CASSSSDRGPNEKLFF
>-|TRBV15|TRBJ2-5|few
TGTGCCACCAGCAGAGTAGGGCGGGGAGAGACCCAGTACTTC
CATSRVGRGETQYF
>-|TRBV6-1|TRBJ1-4|few
TGTGCCAGCAGTGAAGCAGGAGGGGAAAAACTGTTTTTT
CASSEAGGEKLFF
>-|TRBV3-1|TRBJ2-2|-
TGTGCCAGCAGCTATATCACCGGGGAGCTGTTTTTT
CASSYITGELFF
>-|TRBV7-2|TRBJ1-2|-
TGTGCCAGCAGCTTAGTACAGGGTTCTAACTATGGCTACACCTTC
CASSLVQGSNYGYTF
>-|TRBV10-3|TRBJ1-2|-
TGTGCCATCAGTGGGGCAGGGGAGGAGTATGGCTACACCTTC
CAISGAGEEYGYTF
>-|TRBV7-6|TRBJ2-1|-
TGTGCCAGCAGCTTAGGGGTGGGGATATCCTACAATGAGCAGTTCTTC
CASSLGVGISYNEQFF
>-|TRBV6-1|TRBJ2-1|-
TGTGCCAGCAGTGAAGTACGATATCGGGGGCTCACCTACAATGAGCAGTTCTTC
CASSEVRYRGLTYNEQFF
>-|TRBV3-1|TRBJ2-3|-
TGTGCCAGCAGCCAAACTCCCCTCGGGGATACGCAGTATTTT
CASSQTPLGDTQYF
>-|TRBV20-1|TRBJ1-5|few
TGCAGTGCTGGTACGAGCAATCAGCCCCAGCATTTT
CSAGTSNQPQHF
>-|TRBV20-1|TRBJ2-3|-
TGCAGTGCTTGGGGGGAAGGGGGCACAGATACGCAGTATTTT
CSAWGEGGTDTQYF
>TRBD1|TRBV12-3/TRBV12-4|TRBJ2-1|-
TGTGCCAGCAGTTCGGACAGGGGGCGTGTCATTGAGCAGTTCTTC
CASSSDRGRVIEQFF
>TRBD2|TRBV4-3|TRBJ2-5|few
TGCGCCAGCAGCCCGGGACTAGCGGCTGAGACCCAGTACTTC
CASSPGLAAETQYF
>-|TRBV20-1|TRBJ2-3|-
TGCAGTGCCGGCCGCCCGGGGGCGGGCGCAGATACGCAGTATTTT
CSAGRPGAGADTQYF
>-|TRBV21-1|TRBJ2-7|-
TGTGCCAGCAGCAGGGAGACAGGGTCACTCCCCTACGAGCAGTACTTC
CASSRETGSLPYEQYF